Below, 16 T cell receptor beta chains from the same sample are listed, as sequenced in a study of regulatory T cells in long-lasting Graves disease. As for time point: persistent/refractory GD, antithyroid drugs over 5 years with positive TRAb. Making the TCR library involved RNA that had been extracted from PBMCs. Combining iRepertoire HTBI primers with Arm-PCR of CDR3 regions, the authors built TCR beta libraries. From the multiplex PCR reads, TCRdb called clonotypes with MiXCR, one entry per CDR3 protein. The table has over 350,000 distinct CDR3 sequences, less than 25% seen once. The material sequenced was peripheral blood mononuclear cells (PBMCs), taken when the disease was refractory, from a patient treated with antithyroid drugs. These receptors were taken from a female donor with Graves disease.

This sequence joins TRBV11-2 and TRBJ2-1, with 9 bases that match TRBD2. There are 15 residues in the CDR3. Germline loops: CDR1 SGHAT, CDR2 FQNNGV. V gave up 1 base and J gave up 5 bases; unmatched junction bases: 3. Written as DNA, the CDR3 is TGTGCCAGCAGCTTAGGACTAGCGGCCAACAATGAGCAGTTCTTC. Residues: CASSLGLAANNEQFF. Together with reference TRBV11-2 and TRBJ2-1, the CDR3 gives the full variable domain: EAGVAQSPRYKIIEKRQSVAFWCNPISGHATLYWYQQILGQGPKLLIQFQNNGVVDDSQLPKDRFSAERLKGVDSTLKIQPAKLEDSAVYLCASSLGLAANNEQFFGPGTRLTVL.

This clonotype has a single count. This chain connects TRBV4-2 to TRBJ2-7; 8 bases are a match to TRBD1. Germline CDR1 and CDR2: LGHNA and YNFKEQ. The CDR3 length is 16 residues. Trimming cost V 4 bases and J 6 bases; bases outside gene matches: 14. The CDR3 bases are TGTGCCAGCAGCCCAAATCCCCAGGACAGGGTTTTCGAGCAGTACTTC. Amino acid sequence: CASSPNPQDRVFEQYF.

The chain combines TRBV6-1 with TRBJ2-7; 7 bases fit TRBD2. This CDR3 has 16 amino acids. Germline CDR1 reads MNHNS; CDR2 reads SASEGT. V was pared by 9 bases and J by 3 bases, with 17 bases of the junction left unmatched. This CDR3 reads CARVAPRGREDYEQYF. CDR3 bases: TGTGCCAGGGTAGCCCCGCGGGGGAGGGAAGACTACGAGCAGTACTTC.

This rearrangement joins TRBV7-2 to TRBJ2-1; 12 bases are a match to TRBD2. With 5 bases clipped from V and 0 bases from J, the junction kept 8 bases outside the gene matches. CDR1 and CDR2 (germline): SGHTA, FQGNSA. The CDR3 runs 18 residues. The CDR3: CASSTRTSGTSSYNEQFF. The CDR3 nucleotides read TGTGCCAGCAGCACCCGGACTAGCGGGACATCCTCCTACAATGAGCAGTTCTTC.

The rearrangement uses TRBV7-2 and TRBJ2-7; maybe TRBD1 (5 bases). CDR1 SGHTA and CDR2 FQGNSA come from the germline V gene. Trimming left V 0 bases short and J 4 bases short, with 10 bases between. CDR3 length: 14 amino acids. This CDR3 reads CASSLAGLFYEQYF. As DNA, the CDR3 is TGTGCCAGCAGCTTAGCGGGGCTATTTTACGAGCAGTACTTC. The full variable domain, in which reference TRBV7-2 and TRBJ2-7 provide the parts outside the CDR3, is GAGVSQSPSNKVTEKGKDVELRCDPISGHTALYWYRQSLGQGLEFLIYFQGNSAPDKSGLPSDRFSAERTGGSVSTLTIQRTQQEDSAVYLCASSLAGLFYEQYFGPGTRLTVT.

This clonotype was counted many times. V and J are TRBV7-2 and TRBJ1-2; D unclear. V lost 5 bases, J lost 8 bases, and 15 bases lay in between. The CDR3 totals 13 residues. Germline V gene data show CDR1 as SGHTA and CDR2 as FQGNSA. The CDR3 coding sequence is TGTGCCAGCAGCCCCGCCCCGAAAGGCGGCTACACCTTC. This encodes CASSPAPKGGYTF.

This clonotype came up once. The V call is TRBV5-4, the J call TRBJ2-3; D gene unclear. CDR1 is SGHNT and CDR2 is YYREEE in the germline V gene (reference sequence). The CDR3 is 13 amino acids. Trimming removed 4 bases at V and 6 bases at J, with 12 bases between. CDR3 in amino acids: CASSTGISDTQYF. In DNA, the CDR3 is TGTGCCAGCAGCACCGGAATATCTGATACGCAGTATTTT.

As for this clonotype: One base away lies a much larger clone, so this may be a sequencing read error. The rearrangement joins TRBV11-2 to TRBJ1-1; D is undetermined. Trimming took 4 bases from V and 0 from J, leaving 9 bases between them. CDR3 length equals 14 residues. Germline V gene lookup returns CDR1 SGHAT and CDR2 FQNNGV. The CDR3 region is CASSSVSMNTEAFF. As DNA, the CDR3 is TGTGCCAGCAGCTCCGTAAGCATGAACACTGAAGCTTTCTTT.

This clonotype was counted a few times. The rearrangement uses TRBV6-1 and TRBJ1-1; no firm D call. Germline CDR1 and CDR2: MNHNS and SASEGT. The germline V and J ends were trimmed by 6 bases and 12 bases, with 20 bases remaining between them. The CDR3 sequence is 13 residues long. As DNA, the CDR3 is TGTGCCAGCAGACGGGCGTTTGCTGCGTCGACTTTCTTT. Translated, it gives CASRRAFAASTFF.

This clonotype was recorded at least ten times. This chain links TRBV28 with TRBJ1-5, with D perhaps matching TRBD1 (6 bases). From germline, CDR1 is MDHEN and CDR2 SYDVKM. This CDR3 spans 19 amino acids. Trimming removed 4 bases from V and 3 bases from J, with 25 bases in between. The chain's CDR3 is CASSSALQSGAWVNQPQHF. DNA for the CDR3: TGTGCCAGCAGTTCCGCCCTACAGTCGGGGGCGTGGGTCAATCAGCCCCAGCATTTT.

The rearrangement links TRBV10-3 to TRBJ1-3; D is unclear. V was pared by 3 bases and J by 0 bases, with 3 bases between. Germline CDR1 and CDR2: ENHRY and SYGVKD. The length of the CDR3 is 13 residues. CDR3 in DNA: TGTGCCATCAGTGACACCTCTGGAAACACCATATATTTT. Its protein is CAISDTSGNTIYF.

The rearrangement links TRBV6-5 to TRBJ1-2, with 7 positions matching TRBD1. This CDR3 contains 14 residues. Germline loops: CDR1 MNHEY, CDR2 SVGAGI. V was clipped by 0 bases and J by 7 bases; unmatched bases: 5. The CDR3 DNA reads as TGTGCCAGCAGTTACTCGTCACAGGGGATTGGCTACACCTTC. Translated, it gives CASSYSSQGIGYTF.

This clonotype was found many times. This rearrangement joins TRBV28 to TRBJ1-4, with TRBD1 identical over 7 bases. Per germline, CDR1 MDHEN and CDR2 SYDVKM. The CDR3 is made up of 15 amino acids. V was pared by 2 bases and J by 7 bases, with 7 bases of the junction left unmatched. CDR3 in amino acids: CASSLGQAASEKLFF. The CDR3 nucleotides are TGTGCCAGCAGTTTAGGACAGGCGGCTAGTGAAAAACTGTTTTTT.

This clonotype was recorded a few times. The CDR3 sequence: CASSMTPGLAHYEQYF. The CDR3 bases are TGTGCCAGCAGTATGACTCCGGGACTAGCCCACTACGAGCAGTACTTC. The chain employs TRBV5-5 and TRBJ2-7, with TRBD2 matching 9 bases. Trimming cost V 5 bases and J 3 bases; bases outside gene matches: 12. Germline V gene data show CDR1 as SGHKS and CDR2 as YYEKEE (reference sequence). The CDR3 has 16 amino acids.

About this clonotype itself: Relative to the germline gene, one junction end is altered; a read error may explain this. The V and J genes are TRBV5-5 and TRBJ1-4, with D perhaps matching TRBD1 (6 bases). The V gene's germline CDR1 is SGHKS and CDR2 YYEKEE (reference sequence). This CDR3 contains 15 residues. CDR3 in amino acids: CASSLEDSLNEKPFF. The CDR3 region has the DNA TGTGCCAGCAGCTTGGAGGACAGCCTAAATGAAAAACCGTTTTTT.

This clonotype was detected only a few times. The genes are TRBV20-1 and TRBJ1-2; D is undetermined. The CDR3 has 12 residues. Germline-derived CDR1 and CDR2 are DFQATT and SNEGSKA (reference sequence). V was trimmed by 3 bases and J by 3 bases, leaving 8 bases between them. The CDR3 reads CSASPLDYGYTF. As DNA, the CDR3 is TGCAGTGCTAGTCCACTTGACTATGGCTACACCTTC.